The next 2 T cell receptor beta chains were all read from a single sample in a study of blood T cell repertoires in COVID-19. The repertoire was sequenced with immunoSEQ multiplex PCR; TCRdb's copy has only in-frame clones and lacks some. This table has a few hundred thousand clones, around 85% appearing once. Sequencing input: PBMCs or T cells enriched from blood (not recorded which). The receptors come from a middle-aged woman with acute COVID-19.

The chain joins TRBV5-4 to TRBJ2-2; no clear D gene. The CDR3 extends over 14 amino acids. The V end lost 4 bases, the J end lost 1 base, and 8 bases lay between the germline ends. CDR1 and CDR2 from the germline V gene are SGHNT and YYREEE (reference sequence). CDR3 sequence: CASSGHQNTGELFF. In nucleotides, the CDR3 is TGTGCCAGCAGCGGCCACCAGAACACCGGGGAGCTGTTTTTT.

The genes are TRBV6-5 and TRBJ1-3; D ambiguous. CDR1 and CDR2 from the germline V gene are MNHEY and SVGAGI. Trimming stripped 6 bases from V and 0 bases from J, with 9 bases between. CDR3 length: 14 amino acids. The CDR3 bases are TGTGCCAGCAGCCGGTACCGCTCTGGAAACACCATATATTTT. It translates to CASSRYRSGNTIYF.